Listed here are 32 T cell receptor beta chains from one sample, sequenced in a study of T-cell reconstitution after alpha-beta-depleted transplantation in children. A TCRbeta library incorporating unique molecular identifiers was prepared. MiXCR, run by TCRdb on the PCR reads, gives a single entry per CDR3 protein. Altogether 440,000 or so distinct CDR3 sequences are present, over 40% being singletons, with the ten largest covering under 35%. The material sequenced was PBMCs, taken before TCRalphabeta/CD19-depleted stem cell transplant. These receptors were collected from a girl aged 2 to 10 with aplastic anemia, due to receive a stem cell transplant.

This clonotype was picked up a small number of times. The chain uses TRBV4-2 and TRBJ2-7; possibly TRBD1 for D (6 bases). Trimming shortened V by 1 base and J by 2 bases, and 24 bases separated the two germline ends. The CDR3 is 19 amino acids. CDR1 and CDR2 (germline): LGHNA, YNFKEQ. CDR3 nucleotides: TGTGCCAGCAGCCAAGGGGACATTAGACAGTCCGGGACCCCCTACGAGCAGTACTTC. Translation: CASSQGDIRQSGTPYEQYF.

This clonotype appeared many times. In nucleotides, the CDR3 is TGTGCCAGCTCACCGGCCACAGGGGGCACTGGGGCCAACGTCCTGACTTTC. Translation: CASSPATGGTGANVLTF. V and J are TRBV18 and TRBJ2-6, with 9 bases aligning to TRBD1. V shed 3 bases and J 2 bases; nucleotides not matched to a gene: 5. The CDR3 consists of 17 residues. CDR1 and CDR2 from the germline V gene are KGHSH and LQKENI.

This clonotype was seen only a few times. The J gene is TRBJ2-1, the V gene TRBV29-1; D unresolved. With 3 bases removed from V and 10 bases from J, the gap between germline ends came to 13 bases. CDR3 length: 12 amino acids. CDR1 and CDR2 (germline): SQVTM, ANQGSEA. The CDR3 sequence: CSVDSLVPEQFF. CDR3 DNA: TGCAGCGTTGATAGTCTAGTCCCCGAGCAGTTCTTC.

The V and J genes are TRBV28 and TRBJ2-1, with 7 bases identical to TRBD1. The CDR3 length is 17 residues. V shed 4 bases, J shed 0 bases, and the junction held 9 bases outside the gene matches. In germline, CDR1 is MDHEN, CDR2 SYDVKM. The CDR3 reads CASSSRGDRDSYNEQFF. The CDR3 DNA sequence: TGTGCCAGCAGTTCAAGGGGTGACAGGGACTCCTACAATGAGCAGTTCTTC.

This chain joins TRBV30 and TRBJ1-5; D remains unclear. Germline V lookup: CDR1 GTSNPN, CDR2 SVGIG (reference sequence). The CDR3 has 15 amino acids. Trimming shortened V by 1 base and J by 5 bases, and 15 bases separated the two germline ends. The CDR3 is CAWSGEGFRHQPQHF. The CDR3 DNA reads TGTGCCTGGAGTGGGGAGGGATTCAGGCATCAGCCCCAGCATTTT.

This clonotype occurred a few times. This chain links TRBV5-1 with TRBJ2-7, with 12 nucleotides matching TRBD2. The V segment lost 7 bases and the J segment 5 bases; nucleotides outside the gene matches: 19. The CDR3 sequence is 18 residues long. CDR1 SGHRS and CDR2 YFSETQ come from the germline V gene. The DNA of the CDR3 is TGCGCCAGCCCCAGGACTAGCGGGAAGCCCGGGGGTTTGAACGAGCAGTACTTC. Translation: CASPRTSGKPGGLNEQYF.

The sample holds a few counts of this clonotype. The chain is built from TRBV20-1 and TRBJ2-7; 8 bases map to TRBD1. V lost 5 bases, J lost 0 bases, and 12 bases stayed unmatched. CDR3 length: 16 residues. The V gene's germline CDR1 is DFQATT and CDR2 SNEGSKA (reference sequence). CDR3 nucleotides: TGCAGTGCTCCCAACACAGGGGGATGGGGCTCCTACGAGCAGTACTTC. Protein product: CSAPNTGGWGSYEQYF.

This clonotype was counted at least ten times. V and J are TRBV28 and TRBJ2-7, with 8 positions matching TRBD1. CDR1 is MDHEN, CDR2 SYDVKM, per germline. The V gene end was trimmed by 8 bases and the J gene end by 0 bases; junction bases not matched to a gene: 12. The CDR3 length is 16 residues. The CDR3 sequence is CASSKTRDRSSYEQYF. The CDR3 coding sequence is TGTGCCAGCTCCAAGACCCGGGACAGGAGCTCCTACGAGCAGTACTTC.

The chain is built from TRBV5-1 and TRBJ2-3, with D tentatively TRBD1 or TRBD2 (5 bases each). Trimming pared 6 bases from V and 0 bases from J, leaving 20 bases between. The CDR3 totals 17 residues. Germline V gene sequence: CDR1 SGHRS, CDR2 YFSETQ. CDR3 in amino acids: CASTGVGGYTSTDTQYF. CDR3 DNA: TGCGCCAGCACCGGAGTTGGGGGTTACACTAGCACAGATACGCAGTATTTT.

The chain combines TRBV28 with TRBJ1-4, with a weak D call TRBD1 (5 bases). The CDR3 consists of 14 residues. V lost 4 bases and J lost 8, with 14 bases in between. The germline V gene has CDR1 MDHEN and CDR2 SYDVKM. CDR3 sequence (DNA): TGTGCCAGCAGTTCCAGTCGGGAGGGGGAAAAACTGTTTTTT. This sequence encodes CASSSSREGEKLFF.

This clonotype was seen at least ten times. J is TRBJ1-5 and V is TRBV12-3 or TRBV12-4; 11 bases align to TRBD1. Losses at the gene ends were 4 bases for V and 6 bases for J; bases not matched to a gene: 2. CDR3 length equals 14 residues. The CDR3, as DNA: TGTGCCAGCAGTTGGGACAGGGGGAGTCAGCCCCAGCATTTT. Its translation is CASSWDRGSQPQHF.

This clonotype was recorded many times. This sequence joins TRBV3-1 and TRBJ1-1, with D perhaps matching TRBD1 (5 bases). With 1 base removed from V and 0 bases from J, the gap between germline ends came to 6 bases. The V gene's germline CDR1 is LGHDT and CDR2 YNNKEL (reference sequence). This CDR3 is 14 amino acids long. CDR3 residues: CASSQGGVNTEAFF. The CDR3, as DNA: TGTGCCAGCAGCCAAGGAGGGGTGAACACTGAAGCTTTCTTT.

This clonotype has at least ten counts. The J gene is TRBJ1-6, the V gene TRBV28, with 8 positions matching TRBD1. The CDR3 spans 14 residues. The ends lost 5 bases at V and 9 bases at J; junction bases unmatched: 6. Germline CDR1 reads MDHEN; CDR2 reads SYDVKM. CDR3 sequence (DNA): TGTGCCAGCAGTGCGACAGGGGTGGGTTCACCCCTCCACTTT. Translating it yields CASSATGVGSPLHF.

V usage is TRBV10-3 and J usage is TRBJ2-5; D uncertain. Germline V gene sequence: CDR1 ENHRY, CDR2 SYGVKD. The CDR3 has 15 amino acids. With 3 bases removed from V and 3 bases from J, the gap between germline ends came to 14 bases. CDR3: CAISDSNKDKETQYF. The CDR3 DNA reads TGTGCCATCAGTGACTCGAACAAAGACAAAGAGACCCAGTACTTC.

The chain recombines TRBV20-1 with TRBJ1-1, with D tentatively TRBD1 (5 bases). The V end lost 0 bases, the J end lost 3 bases, and 11 bases lay between the germline ends. This CDR3 is built from 14 residues. From germline, CDR1 is DFQATT and CDR2 SNEGSKA (reference sequence). The CDR3 nucleotides read TGCAGTGCTAGAGATTTCCGGGGCCACACTGAAGCTTTCTTT. Protein: CSARDFRGHTEAFF.

In this sample, this clonotype turned up many times. This chain joins TRBV12-3 or TRBV12-4 and TRBJ2-7; D tentatively reads TRBD1 or TRBD2 (6 bases each). This CDR3 has 13 amino acids. Deletions cut 5 bases from V and 7 bases from J, with 15 bases between. CDR3 in DNA: TGTGCCAGCAGTAGCTCCGGGGGCTCGGAGCAGTACTTC. It encodes CASSSSGGSEQYF.

The rearrangement uses TRBV28 and TRBJ2-1, with TRBD1 identical over 11 bases. Trimming removed 1 base from V and 8 bases from J; junction bases left unmatched: 7. The CDR3 spans 16 residues. In germline, CDR1 is MDHEN, CDR2 SYDVKM. The CDR3, as DNA: TGTGCCAGCAGTTTATCGCCGGACAGGGGGCTTGATGAGCAGTTCTTC. Translation gives CASSLSPDRGLDEQFF.

The chain links TRBV7-9 to TRBJ2-7; unclear D gene. CDR1 is SEHNR and CDR2 is FQNEAQ in the germline V gene (reference sequence). CDR3 length: 11 residues. V was pared by 8 bases and J by 5 bases, with 10 bases between. For the CDR3, the DNA is TGTGCCAGCTTTACTGGGGACGAGCAGTACTTC. Its protein product is CASFTGDEQYF.

The gene calls are TRBV3-1 and TRBJ1-3; D unresolved. CDR3 length equals 13 residues. CDR1 is LGHDT and CDR2 is YNNKEL in the germline V gene (reference sequence). V lost 3 bases, J lost 4 bases, and 7 bases lay in between. This CDR3 reads CASSHPVGNTIYF. CDR3 bases: TGTGCCAGCAGCCATCCTGTGGGAAACACCATATATTTT.

The V call is TRBV24-1, the J call TRBJ2-2; 8 bases agree with TRBD1. The V gene end was trimmed by 2 bases and the J gene end by 3 bases; junction bases not matched to a gene: 7. CDR3 length: 17 residues. Germline lookup yields CDR1 KGHDR and CDR2 SFDVKD. CDR3 DNA sequence: TGTGCCACCAGTGATTCAACAGGGGGTGTCCACACCGGGGAGCTGTTTTTT. It yields the protein CATSDSTGGVHTGELFF.

The chain combines TRBV20-1 with TRBJ2-5, with 9 nucleotides matching TRBD1. The CDR3 spans 12 residues. J was trimmed by 6 bases and V by 7 bases; bases with no gene match: 6. The germline V gene encodes CDR1 DFQATT and CDR2 SNEGSKA (reference sequence). The CDR3 bases are TGCAGTGGGGAACAGGGGGCGAAGACCCAGTACTTC. Its translation is CSGEQGAKTQYF.

This clonotype was seen at least ten times. V gene TRBV6-5 combines with J gene TRBJ1-2; TRBD1 is a possible D gene (5 bases). The germline V gene has CDR1 MNHEY and CDR2 SVGAGI. The CDR3 consists of 14 residues. Deletions cut 2 bases from V and 2 bases from J, with 9 bases between. CDR3 protein: CASSYRGPNYGYTF. CDR3 sequence (DNA): TGTGCCAGCAGTTACAGGGGTCCGAACTATGGCTACACCTTC.

A few counts support this clonotype. The CDR3 loop reads CATSEASGKIYEQYF. CDR3 coding DNA: TGTGCCACCAGTGAGGCTAGCGGGAAGATCTACGAGCAGTACTTC. The V gene is TRBV24-1, the J gene TRBJ2-7, with 9 bases that match TRBD2. The germline V gene has CDR1 KGHDR and CDR2 SFDVKD. V gave up 4 bases and J gave up 3 bases; unmatched junction bases: 6. The CDR3 contains 15 residues.

The chain has TRBV12-5 and TRBJ1-5; a possible D gene is TRBD1 (5 bases). The CDR3 covers 15 residues. CDR1 is LGHNT, CDR2 FRNRAP, per germline. Between the trimmed V and J ends, which lost 6 bases and 2 bases, there was a span of 14 bases. The CDR3 DNA is TGTGCTAGTGGGGTGGGGGGAGTGGGCAATCAGCCCCAGCATTTT. This encodes CASGVGGVGNQPQHF.

The chain uses TRBV20-1 and TRBJ2-2; tentative D call: TRBD2 (5 bases). Trimming left V 5 bases short and J 5 bases short, with 15 bases between. CDR1 is DFQATT, CDR2 SNEGSKA, per germline (reference sequence). The length of the CDR3 is 14 residues. CDR3 nucleotides: TGCAGTGCTGACCGGGCCTCGGGGACCGGGGAGCTGTTTTTT. The encoded protein is CSADRASGTGELFF.

V and J are TRBV6-2 or TRBV6-3 and TRBJ2-2, with 7 bases lining up with TRBD1. V shed 4 bases, J shed 4 bases, and the junction held 9 bases outside the gene matches. CDR3 length: 16 residues. Germline CDR1 reads MNHEY; CDR2 reads SVGEGT. CDR3 amino acids: CASSCSSTGITGELFF. In DNA, the CDR3 is TGTGCCAGCAGTTGCTCATCGACAGGGATCACCGGGGAGCTGTTTTTT.

This clonotype has ten or more counts. The chain joins TRBV6-5 to TRBJ2-7, with D perhaps assigned TRBD1 or TRBD2 (5 bases each). Trimming took 2 bases from V and 5 from J, leaving 10 bases between them. This CDR3 has 13 amino acids. Germline values: CDR1 MNHEY, CDR2 SVGAGI. CDR3 region: CASSYGGTHEQYF. The CDR3 bases are TGTGCCAGCAGTTACGGTGGGACCCACGAGCAGTACTTC.

This clonotype came up a few times. The rearrangement joins TRBV24-1 to TRBJ1-2; tentative D call: TRBD1 (5 bases). V shed 3 bases and J shed 8 bases, with 18 bases lying between them. The CDR3 contains 15 residues. Per the germline V gene, CDR1 is KGHDR and CDR2 is SFDVKD. CDR3 DNA: TGTGCCACCAGTGATGCCGGGACGGGCCAGAGGGGCTACACCTTC. Amino acid sequence: CATSDAGTGQRGYTF.

The chain combines TRBV12-3 or TRBV12-4 with TRBJ2-2; TRBD2 might be the D (6 bases). The CDR3 has 15 amino acids. Trimming took 6 bases from V and 7 from J, leaving 18 bases between them. The CDR3 bases are TGTGCCAGCAGCTCTGGATGGGAGGCGGGCGGGGAGCTGTTTTTT. Amino acids: CASSSGWEAGGELFF.

Turning to this clonotype: An end of the junction differs from the germline gene, which may be a read error. This chain connects TRBV11-2 to TRBJ1-3, with D possibly TRBD1 on 5 matching bases. Germline-derived CDR1 and CDR2 are SGHAT and FQNNGV. The CDR3 extends over 17 amino acids. CDR3 nucleotides: TGTGCCATCAGCATAGATTACGCGGGGCCAGATGGAAACACCATATATTTT. Translating it yields CAISIDYAGPDGNTIYF.

At least ten counts were recorded for this clonotype. The J gene is TRBJ2-1, the V gene TRBV11-2; 13 bases line up with TRBD2. Trimming took 0 bases from V and 7 from J; bases not matched to a gene: 0. This CDR3 contains 15 residues. Per germline, CDR1 SGHAT and CDR2 FQNNGV. The CDR3 reads CASSLEGLAGNEQFF. The CDR3 bases are TGTGCCAGCAGCTTAGAGGGACTAGCGGGAAATGAGCAGTTCTTC.

The chain is built from TRBV11-2 and TRBJ1-1; perhaps TRBD1 as D (5 bases). The CDR3 has 15 amino acids. V was clipped by 5 bases and J by 0 bases, with 13 bases between them. From germline, CDR1 is SGHAT and CDR2 FQNNGV. In DNA, the CDR3 is TGTGCCAGCAGCACCCGACAGCCTATGAACACTGAAGCTTTCTTT. As protein: CASSTRQPMNTEAFF.